This T cell receptor (beta chain) was retrieved from a study of T cells in Graves' hyperthyroidism and ophthalmopathy. Germline CDR1 LGHDT, CDR2 YNNKEL (reference sequence). Trimming removed 4 bases from V and 8 bases from J, with 17 bases in between. The CDR3 is 14 amino acids. RNA transcripts were the template for amplifying TCR beta CDR3 regions. An initial round of RT-PCR targeting the TCR CDR3 relied on the HTBI primer set. TCRdb reprocessed the multiplex PCR reads with MiXCR, giving one entry per CDR3 protein. The sample lists some 530,000 distinct CDR3 sequences; approximately 23% were seen once. Whole-study findings and limits: Among thyroid clonotypes expanded above 0.001, most also appeared in blood. The model predicted ophthalmopathy a median around seven months before onset.

Concerning this clonotype itself: Its antigen is unidentified.

Each ophthalmopathy patient scored at least 3 on the Clinical Activity Score and at least 4 on NOSPECS grade, with duration under 3 months. The sequence came from a woman aged 70-85 years with Graves' ophthalmopathy. The sequenced sample consisted of blood. The rearrangement links TRBV3-1 to TRBJ1-2, with TRBD1 as a possible D gene (6 bases). CDR3: CASSPGHESGGYTF. The CDR3, as DNA: TGTGCCAGCAGCCCGGGACACGAATCAGGGGGCTACACCTTC.